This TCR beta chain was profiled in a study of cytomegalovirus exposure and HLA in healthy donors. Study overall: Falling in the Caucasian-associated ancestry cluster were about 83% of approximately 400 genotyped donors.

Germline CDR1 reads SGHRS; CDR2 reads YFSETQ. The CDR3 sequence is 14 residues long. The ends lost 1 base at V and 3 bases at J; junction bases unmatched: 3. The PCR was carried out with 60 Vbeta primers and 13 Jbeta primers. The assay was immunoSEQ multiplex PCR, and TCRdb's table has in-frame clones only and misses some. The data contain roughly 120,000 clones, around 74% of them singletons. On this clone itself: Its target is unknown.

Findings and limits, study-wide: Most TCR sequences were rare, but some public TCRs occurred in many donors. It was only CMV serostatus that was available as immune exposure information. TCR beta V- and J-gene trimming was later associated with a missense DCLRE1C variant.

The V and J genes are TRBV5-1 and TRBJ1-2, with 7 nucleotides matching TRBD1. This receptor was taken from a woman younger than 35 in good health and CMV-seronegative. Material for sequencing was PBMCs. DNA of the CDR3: TGCGCCAGCAGCTTGCCCGGGACAGACTATGGCTACACCTTC. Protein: CASSLPGTDYGYTF. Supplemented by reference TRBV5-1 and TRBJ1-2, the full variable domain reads KAGVTQTPRYLIKTRGQQVTLSCSPISGHRSVSWYQQTPGQGLQFLFEYFSETQRNKGNFPGRFSGRQFSNSRSEMNVSTLELGDSALYLCASSLPGTDYGYTFGSGTRLTVV.